Sequencing of this T cell receptor beta chain was carried out in a study of blood T cell repertoires in COVID-19. Across the whole study: From the United States, Italy and Spain came samples of acute and convalescent COVID-19. Nucleic acid was either cDNA or gDNA, and it came from T cells, B-cell-depleted T cells, or PBMCs.

Methods used by the authors: For nucleated cells, counts were estimated from reference gene primer amplification. TCRdb's table, derived via immunoSEQ multiplex PCR, lists solely in-frame clones and lacks some. For V, J and clone size, that table is used; D and trimming come from the DNA. The sample lists 270,000 or so clones, less than 90% occurring once. CDR1 SGHTA and CDR2 FQGNSA come from the germline V gene. V shed 5 bases and J 3 bases; nucleotides not matched to a gene: 10. The CDR3 runs to 17 residues. The chain joins TRBV7-2 to TRBJ2-3; TRBD2 matches 11 bases. This sequence originates from a woman in her thirties with COVID-19, enrolled during active disease. What was sequenced was peripheral blood. DNA of the CDR3: TGTGCCAGCAGCCCCGGGTGGGCTAGCGGGGGGACAGATACGCAGTATTTT. It yields the protein CASSPGWASGGTDTQYF.